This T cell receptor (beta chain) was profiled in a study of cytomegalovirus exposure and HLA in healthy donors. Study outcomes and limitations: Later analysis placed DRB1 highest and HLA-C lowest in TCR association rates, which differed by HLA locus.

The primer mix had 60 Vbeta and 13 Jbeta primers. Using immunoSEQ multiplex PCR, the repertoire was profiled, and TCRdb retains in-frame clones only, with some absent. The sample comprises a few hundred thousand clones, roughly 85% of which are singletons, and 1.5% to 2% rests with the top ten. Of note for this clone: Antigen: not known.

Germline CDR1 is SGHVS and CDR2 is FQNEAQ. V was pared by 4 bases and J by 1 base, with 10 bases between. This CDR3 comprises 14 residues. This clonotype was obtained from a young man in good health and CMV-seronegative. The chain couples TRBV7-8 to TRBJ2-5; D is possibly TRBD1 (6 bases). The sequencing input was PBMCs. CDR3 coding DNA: TGTGCCAGCAGCTCAGGACAGCCCCAAGAGACCCAGTACTTC. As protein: CASSSGQPQETQYF.